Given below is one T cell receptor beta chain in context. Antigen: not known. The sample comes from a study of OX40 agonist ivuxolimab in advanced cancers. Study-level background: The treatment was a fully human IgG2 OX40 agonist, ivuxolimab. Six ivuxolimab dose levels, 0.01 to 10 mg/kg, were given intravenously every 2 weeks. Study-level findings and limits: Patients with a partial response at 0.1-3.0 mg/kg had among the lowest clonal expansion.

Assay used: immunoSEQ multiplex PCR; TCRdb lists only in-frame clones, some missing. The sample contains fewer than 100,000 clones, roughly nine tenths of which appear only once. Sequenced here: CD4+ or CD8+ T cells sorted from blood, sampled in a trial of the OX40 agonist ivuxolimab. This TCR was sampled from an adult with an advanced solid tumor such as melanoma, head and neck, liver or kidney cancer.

The DNA for the CDR3 is TGTGCCAGCAGCTTTGCCGGGTCCTACGAGCAGTACTTC. Translating gives CASSFAGSYEQYF. This sequence joins TRBV7-3 and TRBJ2-7; D uncertain. The CDR3 length is 13 residues. The germline gives CDR1 SGHTA, CDR2 FQGTGA. The V gene lost 3 bases and the J gene lost 1 base, with 7 bases spanning the gap.